These 21 T cell receptor beta chains share one sample of origin, sequenced in a study of cytomegalovirus exposure and HLA in healthy donors. PCR used 60 Vbeta primers and 13 Jbeta primers. Sequenced by immunoSEQ multiplex PCR; TCRdb stores in-frame clones only, minus some. The sample contains 180,000 or so clones, nearly 80% of which appear only once. The sample was PBMCs. All receptors derive from a female donor in good health and CMV-seronegative.

This clone was detected a few times. This rearrangement joins TRBV7-2 to TRBJ2-3, with 12 positions matching TRBD2. Germline V CDR1 and CDR2: SGHTA, FQGNSA. V was pared by 3 bases and J by 3 bases, with 7 bases of the junction left unmatched. CDR3 length equals 17 residues. This CDR3 is CASSLTRLAGVTDTQYF. The CDR3 nucleotides are TGTGCCAGCAGCTTGACCCGACTAGCGGGAGTAACAGATACGCAGTATTTT.

This chain joins TRBV6-5 and TRBJ1-1; D uncertain. Trimming pared 8 bases from V and 1 base from J, leaving 8 bases between. The CDR3 totals 12 residues. Germline V CDR1 and CDR2: MNHEY, SVGAGI. CDR3 region: CASLAENTEAFF. The CDR3 coding sequence is TGTGCCAGCCTGGCGGAGAACACTGAAGCTTTCTTT.

The chain recombines TRBV11-1 with TRBJ2-1, with 8 bases lining up with TRBD1. V dropped 4 bases and J dropped 9; count of bases not matched to a gene: 20. Germline V gene data show CDR1 as SGHAT and CDR2 as FQDESV (reference sequence). This CDR3 has 18 residues. The CDR3 nucleotides are TGTGCCAGCAGCTCCGGGACAGGTTTCATGGGACCTCCGCCTGAGCAGTTCTTC. Its translation is CASSSGTGFMGPPPEQFF.

This rearrangement joins TRBV11-2 to TRBJ1-1, with 7 bases matching TRBD1. V shed 2 bases, J shed 4 bases, and the junction held 4 bases outside the gene matches. Germline assignment: CDR1 SGHAT and CDR2 FQNNGV. CDR3 length equals 14 residues. The CDR3 spells CASSLNRGRTEAFF. In DNA form, the CDR3 reads TGTGCCAGCAGCTTAAACAGGGGACGCACTGAAGCTTTCTTT.

The chain couples TRBV9 to TRBJ1-1; no clear D gene. The germline V gene has CDR1 SGDLS and CDR2 YYNGEE. The CDR3 spans 16 residues. Trimming stripped 3 bases from V and 0 bases from J, with 15 bases between. CDR3 region: CASSDLEGSMNTEAFF. For the CDR3, the DNA is TGTGCCAGCAGCGACTTGGAAGGGAGCATGAACACTGAAGCTTTCTTT.

The chain joins TRBV6-1 to TRBJ1-3, with no clear D. V was pared by 1 base and J by 6 bases, with 10 bases between. The CDR3 is made up of 14 amino acids. From germline, CDR1 is MNHNS and CDR2 SASEGT. CDR3 nucleotides: TGTGCCAGCAGTGAAGGAGGGAGGTTAAACACCATATATTTT. This encodes CASSEGGRLNTIYF.

This clone was detected once. The chain has TRBV11-2 and TRBJ1-2; 9 bases line up with TRBD1. Germline V lookup: CDR1 SGHAT, CDR2 FQNNGV. V trimming: 4 bases; J trimming: 4 bases; junction bases outside the gene matches: 4. CDR3 length: 14 amino acids. The CDR3 region is CASSWTGVIYGYTF. CDR3 sequence (DNA): TGTGCCAGCAGCTGGACAGGGGTGATCTATGGCTACACCTTC.

This rearrangement joins TRBV7-8 to TRBJ2-2; unclear D gene. Germline V gene sequence: CDR1 SGHVS, CDR2 FQNEAQ. The CDR3 has 14 amino acids. V lost 4 bases, J lost 6 bases, and 12 bases lay in between. CDR3 sequence (DNA): TGTGCCAGCAGCTCCCAAGGTCGGGCCGGGGAGCTGTTTTTT. It encodes CASSSQGRAGELFF.

This sequence joins TRBV9 and TRBJ2-5; D unresolved. Trimming took 3 bases from V and 5 from J, leaving 17 bases between them. This CDR3 region has 15 residues. Germline lookup yields CDR1 SGDLS and CDR2 YYNGEE. This chain's CDR3 is CASSGNSPRGETQYF. The CDR3 nucleotides are TGTGCCAGCAGCGGAAACTCTCCCCGCGGTGAGACCCAGTACTTC.

This chain connects TRBV10-3 to TRBJ1-1, with a tentative D call TRBD1 (5 bases). Per the germline V gene, CDR1 is ENHRY and CDR2 is SYGVKD. The CDR3 is 16 amino acids. V lost 3 bases and J lost 3, with 17 bases in between. Written as DNA, the CDR3 is TGTGCCATCAGTGACGGGGGAGCCGGTCAACACACTGAAGCTTTCTTT. Its protein is CAISDGGAGQHTEAFF.

The chain is built from TRBV6-5 and TRBJ2-5; D gene uncertain. V lost 3 bases to trimming and J lost 5 bases, with 7 bases between them. Germline-derived CDR1 and CDR2 are MNHEY and SVGAGI. The CDR3 sequence is 12 residues long. CDR3 sequence (DNA): TGTGCCAGCAGTTATAATCGGGAGACCCAGTACTTC. It yields the protein CASSYNRETQYF.

As regards this clone: At one end the junction does not follow the germline gene, possibly because of a read error. The rearrangement joins TRBV5-1 to TRBJ2-1, with TRBD2 identical over 7 bases. Germline V gene data show CDR1 as SGHRS and CDR2 as YFSETQ. The CDR3 totals 13 residues. The CDR3 spells CAGSPSGIGEQFF. The CDR3 nucleotides read TGCGCCGGCAGCCCCAGCGGGATCGGTGAGCAGTTCTTC.

The V call is TRBV5-4, the J call TRBJ2-7; TRBD2 aligns across 7 bases. This CDR3 comprises 15 residues. Per the germline V gene, CDR1 is SGHNT and CDR2 is YYREEE (reference sequence). Germline trimming cut 3 bases from V and 5 bases from J; bases unmatched to any gene: 11. In DNA, the CDR3 is TGTGCCAGCAGCTCTAATCGGGAGGCCAGGGACGAGCAGTACTTC. Protein product: CASSSNREARDEQYF.

The chain uses TRBV11-2 and TRBJ2-7; D gene uncertain. Trimming removed 2 bases from V and 4 bases from J, with 6 bases in between. The CDR3 is 12 residues long. Germline assignment: CDR1 SGHAT and CDR2 FQNNGV. DNA for the CDR3: TGTGCCAGCAGCTTATCCCTATACGAGCAGTACTTC. Encoded protein: CASSLSLYEQYF. Full variable domain (outside the CDR3, taken from reference TRBV11-2 and TRBJ2-7): EAGVAQSPRYKIIEKRQSVAFWCNPISGHATLYWYQQILGQGPKLLIQFQNNGVVDDSQLPKDRFSAERLKGVDSTLKIQPAKLEDSAVYLCASSLSLYEQYFGPGTRLTVT.

CDR3 in DNA: TGTGCCAGCATAGCGGAGCCCTACGAGCAGTACTTC. Its translation: CASIAEPYEQYF. The V gene is TRBV2, the J gene TRBJ2-7, with D maybe TRBD2 (6 bases). The V gene lost 7 bases and the J gene lost 2 bases, with 9 bases spanning the gap. Germline values: CDR1 SNHLY, CDR2 FYNNEI. The CDR3 spans 12 residues.

This clone came up a few times. The genes are TRBV19 and TRBJ1-1, with TRBD1 identical over 9 bases. CDR1 is LNHDA and CDR2 is SQIVND in the germline V gene (reference sequence). The CDR3 is 13 amino acids. V lost 5 bases and J lost 4; bases outside the gene matches: 2. CDR3 residues: CASSWDRVTEAFF. CDR3 nucleotide sequence: TGTGCCAGTAGTTGGGACAGGGTCACTGAAGCTTTCTTT.

CDR3 sequence (DNA): TGTGCCAGCAGTGAGACAGGGGGCGTTGGCTATGGCTACACCTTC. Its protein is CASSETGGVGYGYTF. J is TRBJ1-2 and V is TRBV6-4, with 10 nucleotides matching TRBD1. This CDR3 spans 15 amino acids. V was clipped by 3 bases and J by 4 bases; unmatched bases: 5. CDR1 and CDR2 (germline): MRHNA, SNTAGT.

The rearrangement uses TRBV7-2 and TRBJ2-7; 7 positions agree with TRBD1. The CDR3 length is 14 residues. CDR1 and CDR2 from the germline V gene are SGHTA and FQGNSA. The V segment lost 3 bases and the J segment 4 bases; nucleotides outside the gene matches: 6. The CDR3 nucleotides are TGTGCCAGCAGCTTTACAGGGGTCCGATACGAGCAGTACTTC. This translates into CASSFTGVRYEQYF.

This chain links TRBV7-7 with TRBJ2-2, with 8 bases that match TRBD1. The V gene's germline CDR1 is SSHAT and CDR2 FNYEAQ (reference sequence). This CDR3 is built from 15 residues. V lost 3 bases, J lost 7 bases, and 7 bases stayed unmatched. This CDR3 is CASSFQGASSGELFF. CDR3 DNA: TGTGCCAGCAGCTTTCAGGGGGCCTCCAGCGGGGAGCTGTTTTTT.

The chain has TRBV27 and TRBJ2-1; 12 nucleotides match TRBD2. Germline lookup yields CDR1 MNHEY and CDR2 SMNVEV (reference sequence). This CDR3 spans 18 amino acids. Germline trimming cut 6 bases from V and 6 bases from J; bases unmatched to any gene: 15. The CDR3 DNA follows: TGTGCCAGCAGAAGCCCACTCGGACTAGCGGGGCCTGTCAATGAGCAGTTCTTC. This codes for CASRSPLGLAGPVNEQFF.

V usage is TRBV29-1 and J usage is TRBJ2-7; tentatively, D is TRBD1 (5 bases). The CDR3 loop spans 12 amino acids. Trimming cost V 7 bases and J 2 bases, with 12 bases left between them. Germline V gene sequence: CDR1 SQVTM, CDR2 ANQGSEA. In nucleotides, the CDR3 is TGCAGCGCAAATCAGGGTACCTACGAGCAGTACTTC. The encoded protein is CSANQGTYEQYF.